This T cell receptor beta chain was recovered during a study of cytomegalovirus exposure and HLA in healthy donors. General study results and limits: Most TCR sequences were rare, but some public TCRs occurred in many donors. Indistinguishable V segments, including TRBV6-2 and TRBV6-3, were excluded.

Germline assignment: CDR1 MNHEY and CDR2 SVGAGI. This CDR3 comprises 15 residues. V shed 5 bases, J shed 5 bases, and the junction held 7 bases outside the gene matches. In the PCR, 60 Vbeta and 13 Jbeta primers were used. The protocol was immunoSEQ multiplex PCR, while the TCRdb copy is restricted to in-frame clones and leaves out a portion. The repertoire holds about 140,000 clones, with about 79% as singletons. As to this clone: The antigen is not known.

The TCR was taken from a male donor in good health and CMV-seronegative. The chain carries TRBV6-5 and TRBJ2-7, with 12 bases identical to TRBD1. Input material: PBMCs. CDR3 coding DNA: TGTGCCAGCAGTGGGGGACAGGGGGCCGCCGACGAGCAGTACTTC. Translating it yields CASSGGQGAADEQYF.